These 11 T cell receptor beta chains were all obtained from the same sample, sequenced in a study of shared T cell receptors in the human thymus. Here immunoSEQ multiplex PCR was the method, and the copy in TCRdb shows in-frame clones only, minus some. This sample has about 380,000 clones, with 85% to 95% found just once. Input material: thymocytes. The receptors shown here come from a human donor.

The rearrangement links TRBV28 to TRBJ2-7; 10 positions agree with TRBD1. The CDR3 covers 16 residues. Germline trimming cut 6 bases from V and 5 bases from J; bases unmatched to any gene: 13. CDR1 and CDR2 from the germline V gene are MDHEN and SYDVKM. The CDR3 DNA follows: TGTGCCAGCAGCCCTATGAAGTTGGGACAGGGGCACGAGCAGTACTTC. Translating gives CASSPMKLGQGHEQYF.

V and J are TRBV19 and TRBJ2-7, with D tentatively TRBD2 (5 bases). From germline, CDR1 is LNHDA and CDR2 SQIVND (reference sequence). The CDR3 has 15 amino acids. The V and J ends lost 7 bases and 6 bases respectively, with 22 bases between them. The chain's CDR3 is CASTSGGPTYGEQYF. The CDR3 region has the DNA TGTGCCAGTACCTCCGGAGGACCCACGTACGGCGAGCAGTACTTC.

The V gene is TRBV27, the J gene TRBJ1-2; D unclear. V dropped 4 bases and J dropped 3 bases, with 6 bases sitting between them. Germline lookup yields CDR1 MNHEY and CDR2 SMNVEV (reference sequence). The CDR3 covers 12 residues. The CDR3 spells CASSSGDYGYTF. DNA for the CDR3: TGTGCCAGCAGTTCTGGGGACTATGGCTACACCTTC.

This rearrangement joins TRBV29-1 to TRBJ1-1; D is uncertain. The V end was cut by 7 bases, the J end by 6 bases, with 12 bases between. The germline V gene has CDR1 SQVTM and CDR2 ANQGSEA. This CDR3 has 11 amino acids. CDR3 sequence: CSGRRWAEAFF. CDR3 bases: TGCAGCGGGCGGAGATGGGCTGAAGCTTTCTTT.

A single count supports this clone. The rearrangement links TRBV5-1 to TRBJ2-1; D uncertain. The CDR3 sequence is 15 residues long. Trimming shortened V by 2 bases and J by 0 bases, and 9 bases separated the two germline ends. Germline CDR1 and CDR2: SGHRS and YFSETQ. The CDR3 is CASSFRADSYNEQFF. CDR3 nucleotide sequence: TGCGCCAGCAGCTTTCGGGCGGACTCCTACAATGAGCAGTTCTTC.

This clone was seen just once. V is TRBV10-1 and J is TRBJ2-1; the D gene is possibly TRBD2 (5 bases). The ends were cut back, 8 bases at V and 0 bases at J, with 14 bases in the middle. The CDR3 runs to 15 residues. Germline loops: CDR1 WNHNN, CDR2 SYGVQD (reference sequence). CDR3 sequence reads: CASAGSASSYNEQFF. CDR3 coding DNA: TGCGCCAGCGCTGGTAGCGCAAGCTCCTACAATGAGCAGTTCTTC.

The CDR3 sequence is CASSPPRGQGKNEQFF. CDR3 coding DNA: TGTGCCAGCAGCCCTCCCCGTGGACAGGGTAAGAATGAGCAGTTCTTC. This sequence joins TRBV27 and TRBJ2-1; 8 bases fit TRBD1. This CDR3 spans 16 amino acids. The ends lost 6 bases at V and 7 bases at J; junction bases unmatched: 14. The V gene's germline CDR1 is MNHEY and CDR2 SMNVEV (reference sequence).

The chain has TRBV5-6 and TRBJ2-2; the D is unclear. Germline V CDR1 and CDR2: SGHDT, YYEEEE. V dropped 6 bases and J dropped 1 base, with 7 bases sitting between them. The CDR3 has 13 amino acids. CDR3 bases: TGTGCCAGCACCTCTAAGAACACCGGGGAGCTGTTTTTT. It is translated as CASTSKNTGELFF.

The chain links TRBV30 to TRBJ1-3, with unresolved D. The CDR3 has 14 amino acids. Per the germline V gene, CDR1 is GTSNPN and CDR2 is SVGIG (reference sequence). The V and J ends lost 0 bases and 4 bases respectively, with 10 bases between them. CDR3 sequence: CAWSVSGEGNTIYF. The CDR3 DNA sequence: TGTGCCTGGAGTGTTTCTGGGGAAGGAAACACCATATATTTT.

In its sample, this clone was seen once. This chain uses TRBV9 with TRBJ2-7, with D possibly being TRBD1 (6 bases). CDR1 and CDR2 (germline): SGDLS, YYNGEE. V shed 1 base and J shed 0 bases, with 14 bases lying between them. The CDR3 contains 16 residues. This CDR3 is CASSVLSQGLSYEQYF. The CDR3 DNA sequence: TGTGCCAGCAGCGTACTCTCACAGGGCCTCTCCTACGAGCAGTACTTC.

This clone was observed once. The gene calls are TRBV4-2 and TRBJ2-1, with 7 bases fitting TRBD2. Germline CDR1 is LGHNA and CDR2 is YNFKEQ. The length of the CDR3 is 17 residues. Unmatched junction bases numbered 14, after V lost 1 base and J lost 8 bases. Here the CDR3 DNA reads TGTGCCAGCAGCCAAGTCGGGGAGCGGGATGCCTGCGATGAGCAGTTCTTC. As protein: CASSQVGERDACDEQFF.